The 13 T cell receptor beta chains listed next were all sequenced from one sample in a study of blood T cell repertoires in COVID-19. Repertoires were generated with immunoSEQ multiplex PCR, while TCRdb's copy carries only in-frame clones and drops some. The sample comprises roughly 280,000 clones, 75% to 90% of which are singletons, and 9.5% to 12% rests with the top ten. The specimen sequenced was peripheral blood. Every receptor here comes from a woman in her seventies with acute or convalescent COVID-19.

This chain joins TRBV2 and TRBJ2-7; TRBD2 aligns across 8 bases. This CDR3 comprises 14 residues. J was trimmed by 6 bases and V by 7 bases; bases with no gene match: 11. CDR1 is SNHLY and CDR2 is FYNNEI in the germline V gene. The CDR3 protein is CASNAGGERSEQYF. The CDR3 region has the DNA TGTGCCAGCAACGCCGGGGGGGAGAGGAGCGAGCAGTACTTC. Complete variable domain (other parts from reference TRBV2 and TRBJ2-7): EPEVTQTPSHQVTQMGQEVILRCVPISNHLYFYWYRQILGQKVEFLVSFYNNEISEKSEIFDDQFSVERPDGSNFTLKIRSTKLEDSAMYFCASNAGGERSEQYFGPGTRLTVT.

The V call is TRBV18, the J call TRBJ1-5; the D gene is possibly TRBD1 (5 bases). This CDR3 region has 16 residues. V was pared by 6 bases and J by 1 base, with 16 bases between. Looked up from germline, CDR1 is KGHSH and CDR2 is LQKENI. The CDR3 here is CASSPVGGGSNQPQHF. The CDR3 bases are TGTGCCAGCTCCCCCGTGGGGGGAGGGAGCAATCAGCCCCAGCATTTT.

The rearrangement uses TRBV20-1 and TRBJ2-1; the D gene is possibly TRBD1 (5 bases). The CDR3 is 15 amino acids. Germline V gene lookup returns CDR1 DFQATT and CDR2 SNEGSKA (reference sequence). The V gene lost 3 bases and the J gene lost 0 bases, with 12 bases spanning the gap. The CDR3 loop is CSASMGQYSYNEQFF. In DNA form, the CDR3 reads TGCAGTGCTAGTATGGGGCAGTACTCCTACAATGAGCAGTTCTTC.

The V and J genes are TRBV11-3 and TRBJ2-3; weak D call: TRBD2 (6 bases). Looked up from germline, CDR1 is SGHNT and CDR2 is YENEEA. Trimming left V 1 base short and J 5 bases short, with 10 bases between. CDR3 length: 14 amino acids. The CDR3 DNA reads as TGTGCCAGCAGCTTAGGGCGGGGCAGAGATACGCAGTATTTT. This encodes CASSLGRGRDTQYF.

Here the CDR3 reads CASSPRAETEAFF. The CDR3 bases are TGTGCCAGCTCACCACGGGCCGAAACTGAAGCTTTCTTT. The rearrangement links TRBV18 to TRBJ1-1; D gene ambiguous. Trimming removed 1 base from V and 5 bases from J, with 8 bases in between. Germline CDR1 and CDR2: KGHSH and LQKENI. The CDR3 runs 13 residues.

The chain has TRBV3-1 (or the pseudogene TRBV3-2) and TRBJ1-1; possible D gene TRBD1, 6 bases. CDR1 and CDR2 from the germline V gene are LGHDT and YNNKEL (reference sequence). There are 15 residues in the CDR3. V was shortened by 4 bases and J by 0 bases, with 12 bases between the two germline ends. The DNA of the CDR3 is TGTGCCAGCAGCCCACAGGGAAGGATGAACACTGAAGCTTTCTTT. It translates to CASSPQGRMNTEAFF.

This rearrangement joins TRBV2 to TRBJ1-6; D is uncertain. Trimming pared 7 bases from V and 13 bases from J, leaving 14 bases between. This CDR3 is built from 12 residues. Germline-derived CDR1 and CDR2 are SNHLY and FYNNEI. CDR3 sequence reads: CASIETYGPLHF. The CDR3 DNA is TGTGCCAGCATAGAAACGTACGGGCCCCTCCACTTT.

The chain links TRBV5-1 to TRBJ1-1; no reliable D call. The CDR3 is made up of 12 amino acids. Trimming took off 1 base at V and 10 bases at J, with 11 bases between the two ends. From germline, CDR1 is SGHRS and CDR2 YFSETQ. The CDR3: CASSLMEGRAFF. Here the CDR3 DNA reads TGCGCCAGCAGCTTGATGGAGGGAAGAGCTTTCTTT.

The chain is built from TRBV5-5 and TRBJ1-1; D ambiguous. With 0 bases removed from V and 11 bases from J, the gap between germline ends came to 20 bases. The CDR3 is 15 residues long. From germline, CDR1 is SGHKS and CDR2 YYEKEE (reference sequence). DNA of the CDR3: TGTGCCAGCAGCTTGGCTCCGGCCCCGGGAGATGAGGCTTTCTTT. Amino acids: CASSLAPAPGDEAFF. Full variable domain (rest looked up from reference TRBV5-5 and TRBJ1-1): DAGVTQSPTHLIKTRGQQVTLRCSPISGHKSVSWYQQVLGQGPQFIFQYYEKEERGRGNFPDRFSARQFPNYSSELNVNALLLGDSALYLCASSLAPAPGDEAFFGQGTRLTVV.

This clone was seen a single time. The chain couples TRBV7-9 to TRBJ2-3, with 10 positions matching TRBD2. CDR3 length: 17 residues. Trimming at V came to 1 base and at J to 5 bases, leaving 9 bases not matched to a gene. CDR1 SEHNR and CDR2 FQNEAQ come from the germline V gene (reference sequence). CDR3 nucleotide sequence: TGTGCCAGCAGCTTAGGGGCTAGCGGGGGTGGCCGAGATACGCAGTATTTT. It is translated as CASSLGASGGGRDTQYF.

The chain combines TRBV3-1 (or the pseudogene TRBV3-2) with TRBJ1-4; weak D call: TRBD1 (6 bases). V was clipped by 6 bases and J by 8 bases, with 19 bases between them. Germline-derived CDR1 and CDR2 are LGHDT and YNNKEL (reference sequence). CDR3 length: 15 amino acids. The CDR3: CASRRAGARGEKLFF. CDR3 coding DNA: TGTGCCAGCAGACGGGCGGGGGCGCGAGGGGAAAAACTGTTTTTT.

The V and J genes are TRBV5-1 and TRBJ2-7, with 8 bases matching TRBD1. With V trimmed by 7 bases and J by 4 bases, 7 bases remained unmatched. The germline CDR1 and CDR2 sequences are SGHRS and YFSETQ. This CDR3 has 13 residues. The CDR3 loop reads CASGGTGDYEQYF. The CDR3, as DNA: TGCGCCAGCGGCGGGACAGGTGATTACGAGCAGTACTTC.

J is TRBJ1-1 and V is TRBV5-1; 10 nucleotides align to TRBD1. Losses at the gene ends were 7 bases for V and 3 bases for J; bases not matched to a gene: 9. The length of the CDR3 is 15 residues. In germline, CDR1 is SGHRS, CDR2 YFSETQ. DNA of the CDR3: TGCGCCAGCGCGACAGGGGGCCGGGGGGACACTGAAGCTTTCTTT. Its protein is CASATGGRGDTEAFF.